This T cell receptor (beta chain) is from a study of T-cell reconstitution after alpha-beta-depleted transplantation in children. General study results and limits: The study reportedly traced alpha-beta T cells about two months after transplant to several hundred expanded graft clones. Fresh T-cell production supplied most of the T-cell counts and diversity seen one year after transplant.

TCRbeta library construction was performed incorporating unique molecular identifiers. TCRdb ran MiXCR on the PCR reads and lists one entry per CDR3 protein. The data contain hundreds of thousands of distinct CDR3 sequences, around 13% of them singletons. Trimming took 3 bases from V and 0 from J, leaving 14 bases between them. The CDR3 sequence is 16 residues long. This clonotype was seen a handful of times. Its antigen is unknown. The receptor comes from a girl aged 2-10 years with congenital amegakaryocytic thrombocytopenia, due to receive a stem cell transplant. The material sequenced was PBMCs, taken before TCRalphabeta/CD19-depleted stem cell transplant. The chain joins TRBV12-3 or TRBV12-4 to TRBJ1-1; unclear D gene. The CDR3 DNA sequence: TGTGCCAGCAGTTTCGCCCACAGCGAGTTGAACACTGAAGCTTTCTTT. Protein sequence: CASSFAHSELNTEAFF.